This entry features one T cell receptor (beta chain) sequence. By frequency, this clonotype is large (0.1 to 1%), with no count recorded. Its antigen remains undetermined. The record originates from a study of diagnostic markers for celiac disease (dated by TCRdb to between 2020 and 2021). The listed sequencing device is Illumina MiSeq. Based on TCRdb reprocessing of the reads, there is one entry per CDR3 protein sequence, and DNA is missing. The sample's records list around 470 distinct CDR3 sequences. 27% of the sample rests with the top ten. CDR1 is given as DFQATT and CDR2 as SNEGSKA, both from the germline V gene (reference sequence). The CDR3 runs 13 residues from the cysteine to the phenylalanine. No DNA is given.

This clonotype was obtained from a human donor. The rearranged segments are TRBV20-1 and TRBJ1-2; the TCRdb call, TRBD1, lacks DNA for checking. The sequenced material came from either unsorted cells or a sorted T cell fraction (not recorded which). The CDR3 region reads CSAQGILLSGYTF.